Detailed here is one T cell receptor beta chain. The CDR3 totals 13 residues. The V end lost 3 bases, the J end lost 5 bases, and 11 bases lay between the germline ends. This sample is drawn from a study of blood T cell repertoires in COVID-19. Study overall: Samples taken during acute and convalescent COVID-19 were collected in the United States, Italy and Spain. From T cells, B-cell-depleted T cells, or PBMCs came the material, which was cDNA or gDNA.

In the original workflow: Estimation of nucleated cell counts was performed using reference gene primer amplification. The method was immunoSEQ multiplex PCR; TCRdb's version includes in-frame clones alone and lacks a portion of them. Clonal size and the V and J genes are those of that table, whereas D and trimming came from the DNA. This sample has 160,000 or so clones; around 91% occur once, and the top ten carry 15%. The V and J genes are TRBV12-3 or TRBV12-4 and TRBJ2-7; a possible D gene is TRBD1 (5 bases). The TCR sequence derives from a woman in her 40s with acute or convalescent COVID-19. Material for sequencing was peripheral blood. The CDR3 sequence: CASSLSRVNEQYF. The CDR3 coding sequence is TGTGCCAGCAGTTTGTCCAGGGTAAACGAGCAGTACTTC.